This entry is about one T cell receptor (beta chain). Unique molecular identifiers were incorporated when the TCRbeta library was constructed. A single record per CDR3 protein comes from TCRdb applying MiXCR to the PCR reads. This sample has 150,000 to 200,000 distinct CDR3 sequences; more than 14% occur once, and the top ten carry roughly 13%. The sample belongs to a study of T-cell reconstitution after alpha-beta-depleted transplantation in children. The starting material was PBMCs from the stem cell graft donor, obtained from the stem cell graft. This TCR was recovered from a human donor who donated a stem cell graft to a child with acute lymphoblastic leukemia.

The CDR3 nucleotides are TGTGCCAGCAGCCTGAGCGGGGCAGGGAACTATGGCTACACCTTC. Protein sequence: CASSLSGAGNYGYTF. The chain is built from TRBV12-3 or TRBV12-4 and TRBJ1-2, with a weak D call TRBD1 (5 bases). This CDR3 comprises 15 residues. Trimming removed 6 bases at V and 2 bases at J, with 16 bases between.